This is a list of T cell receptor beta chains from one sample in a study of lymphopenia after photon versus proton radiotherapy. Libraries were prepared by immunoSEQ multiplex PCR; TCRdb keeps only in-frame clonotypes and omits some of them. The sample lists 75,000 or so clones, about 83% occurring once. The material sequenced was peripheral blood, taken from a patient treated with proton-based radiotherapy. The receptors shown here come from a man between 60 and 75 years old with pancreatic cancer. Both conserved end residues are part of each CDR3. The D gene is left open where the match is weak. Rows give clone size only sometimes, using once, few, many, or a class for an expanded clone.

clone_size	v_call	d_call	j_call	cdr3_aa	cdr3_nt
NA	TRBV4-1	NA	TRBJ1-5	CASSQPGTRKPQHF	TGCGCCAGCAGCCAACCCGGGACAAGAAAGCCCCAGCATTTT
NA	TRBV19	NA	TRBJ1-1	CASSRGAGRMNTEAFF	TGTGCCAGTAGTCGAGGGGCAGGGCGCATGAACACTGAAGCTTTCTTT
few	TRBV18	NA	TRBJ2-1	CASSPGRDEQFF	TGTGCCAGCTCACCAGGTAGGGATGAGCAGTTCTTC
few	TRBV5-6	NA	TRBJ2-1	CASSLWFTFSYNEQFF	TGTGCCAGCAGCTTGTGGTTTACCTTCTCCTACAATGAGCAGTTCTTC
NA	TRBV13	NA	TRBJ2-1	CASSLRGVGSGEQFF	TGTGCCAGCAGCTTGAGGGGGGTCGGGTCGGGTGAGCAGTTCTTC
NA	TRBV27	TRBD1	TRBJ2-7	CASNPLGQGNHEQYF	TGTGCCAGCAACCCTCTGGGACAGGGGAACCACGAGCAGTACTTC
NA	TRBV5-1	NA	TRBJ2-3	CASSLEASSGTQYF	TGCGCCAGCAGCTTGGAGGCGTCAAGTGGTACGCAGTATTTT
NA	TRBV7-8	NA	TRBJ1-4	CASSFGRNEKLFF	TGTGCCAGCAGCTTTGGCAGAAATGAAAAACTGTTTTTT
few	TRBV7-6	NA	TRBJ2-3	CASSPPGVLGADTQYF	TGTGCCAGCAGCCCACCGGGGGTACTAGGGGCAGATACGCAGTATTTT
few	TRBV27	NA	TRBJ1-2	CASSSQGGYGYTF	TGTGCCAGCAGTTCCCAGGGAGGGTATGGCTACACCTTC
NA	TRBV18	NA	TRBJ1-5	CASSPVDFQPQHF	TGTGCCAGCTCACCTGTTGATTTCCAGCCCCAGCATTTT
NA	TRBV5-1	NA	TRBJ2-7	CASSGRTVPGEQYF	TGCGCCAGCAGCGGGCGGACAGTTCCGGGCGAGCAGTACTTC
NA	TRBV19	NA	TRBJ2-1	CASSIDDIYNEQFF	TGTGCCAGTAGTATAGACGACATCTACAATGAGCAGTTCTTC
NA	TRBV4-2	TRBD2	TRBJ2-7	CASSRGLNPGDEQYF	TGTGCCAGCAGCCGGGGACTAAACCCCGGGGACGAGCAGTACTTC
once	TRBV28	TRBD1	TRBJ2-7	CASSRQGARDEQYF	TGTGCCAGCAGTCGACAGGGGGCTAGAGACGAGCAGTACTTC
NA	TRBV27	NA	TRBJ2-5	CASRALLGMGDEYQETQYF	TGTGCCAGCAGAGCCCTCCTGGGGATGGGGGACGAGTACCAAGAGACCCAGTACTTC
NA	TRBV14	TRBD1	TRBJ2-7	CASSQDRGPAYEQYF	TGTGCCAGCAGCCAAGATAGGGGGCCTGCCTACGAGCAGTACTTC
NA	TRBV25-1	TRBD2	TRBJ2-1	CASSGLAASYNEQFF	TGTGCCAGCAGTGGGCTAGCGGCTTCCTACAATGAGCAGTTCTTC
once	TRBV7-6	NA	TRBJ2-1	CASSLDPGFNEQFF	TGTGCCAGCAGCTTGGACCCTGGGTTTAATGAGCAGTTCTTC
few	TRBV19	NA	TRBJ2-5	CASSRSQGRETQYF	TGTGCCAGTAGTAGATCGCAGGGAAGGGAGACCCAGTACTTC
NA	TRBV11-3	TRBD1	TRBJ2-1	CASSLTGTVSYNEQFF	TGTGCCAGCAGCTTAACAGGGACAGTGTCCTACAATGAGCAGTTCTTC
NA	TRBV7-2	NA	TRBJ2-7	CASSNLVPIEQYF	TGTGCCAGCAGCAACCTAGTTCCCATCGAGCAGTACTTC